This TCR beta chain appears in the sequencing data of a study of T cells in Graves' hyperthyroidism and ophthalmopathy. Study at large: Peripheral blood was drawn at first diagnosis, prior to all treatment.

RNA transcripts served as the template for amplifying TCR beta CDR3 regions. Using the HTBI primer set, a first-round RT-PCR was run on the TCR CDR3. MiXCR, applied by TCRdb to the multiplex PCR reads, yields one record per CDR3 protein. The data contain 300,000 to 400,000 distinct CDR3 sequences, 18% of them singletons. The CDR3 covers 16 residues. CDR1 and CDR2 (germline): SNHLY, FYNNEI. Trimming at V came to 7 bases and at J to 0 bases, leaving 9 bases not matched to a gene. At least ten counts were recorded for this clonotype. On the basis of clinical symptoms, serum thyroxine and TRAb, thyroid ultrasound and orbital computed tomography, diagnoses were made.

The sequencing sample was made of blood. The clonotype originates from a woman aged 45-59 years with Graves' hyperthyroidism. The rearrangement joins TRBV2 to TRBJ2-3, with 8 nucleotides matching TRBD2. The CDR3 DNA reads as TGTGCCAGCACTGAGACGCGGGGGGTAAGCACAGATACGCAGTATTTT. This codes for CASTETRGVSTDTQYF.